This TCR beta chain originates from a study of CD8+ T cells in alopecia areata. Study-wide points: Lesional scalp exceeded normal scalp in clonality, especially in alopecia totalis/universalis.

V was shortened by 4 bases and J by 2 bases, with 18 bases between the two germline ends. Germline CDR1 reads SGHDT; CDR2 reads YYEEEE. The length of the CDR3 is 16 residues. As the sequencing template, cDNA was produced by extracting RNA and reverse transcribing it. The table came from immunoSEQ multiplex PCR; TCRdb's copy has only in-frame clones and leaves some out. The data hold about 130,000 clones, with 45% to 65% observed a single time. This clone was seen only a few times. Its antigen is currently unknown. The sequence derives from a human donor with alopecia areata. The chain joins TRBV5-6 to TRBJ1-2; no clear D. Source: CD4+ T cells sorted from blood, taken at week 0. CDR3 DNA: TGTGCCAGCAGCCAAGTCGATCGGGTTGCAAACTATGGCTACACCTTC. Translating gives CASSQVDRVANYGYTF.